Below, one T cell receptor beta chain is given with its context. CDR1 is SEHNR, CDR2 FQNEAQ, per germline (reference sequence). V dropped 1 base and J dropped 7 bases, with 11 bases sitting between them. CDR3 length: 14 residues. Assay: immunoSEQ multiplex PCR; the TCRdb copy retains only in-frame clones and omits some. The table includes more than 30,000 clones, roughly nine tenths detected once. Patients were ruled out by autoimmune disease history or systemic immunosuppression. Blood specimens came from baseline, cycle 4 day 1, and cycle 7 day 1. The data stem from a study of OX40 agonist ivuxolimab in advanced cancers. About the research overall: Ivuxolimab is an agonistic anti-OX40 (CD134) antibody, and patients were treated with it.

This specimen consisted of CD4+ or CD8+ T cells sorted from blood, obtained in a trial of the OX40 agonist ivuxolimab. The origin of this receptor is an adult with an advanced solid tumor such as melanoma, head and neck, liver or kidney cancer. V gene TRBV7-9 combines with J gene TRBJ1-5; unclear D gene. The CDR3 sequence: CASSLDARQQPQHF. Written as DNA, the CDR3 is TGTGCCAGCAGCTTAGACGCCCGGCAACAGCCCCAGCATTTT.